What follows are 9 T cell receptor beta chains derived from one specimen sequenced in a study of T cells in Graves' hyperthyroidism and ophthalmopathy. Regions amplified from RNA transcripts were the TCR beta CDR3 regions. During a first-round RT-PCR of the TCR CDR3, the HTBI primer set was used. MiXCR, applied by TCRdb to the multiplex PCR reads, yields one record per CDR3 protein. This sample has roughly 93,000 distinct CDR3 sequences, with roughly 40% found just once. The sequencing sample was made of peripheral blood or thyroid tissue (not recorded which). The origin of the receptors is a woman in her 30s with Graves' hyperthyroidism.

This clonotype ranks as medium-sized. The chain joins TRBV7-9 to TRBJ2-5; 7 nucleotides line up with TRBD1. Germline V gene data show CDR1 as SEHNR and CDR2 as FQNEAQ (reference sequence). The J segment lost 0 bases and the V segment lost 1 base, leaving 5 bases of the junction unmatched. The CDR3 totals 16 residues. The chain's CDR3 is CASSLGVTGYQETQYF. The CDR3 coding sequence is TGTGCCAGCAGCTTAGGAGTGACAGGGTACCAAGAGACCCAGTACTTC.

In the case of this clonotype: Sequence at one end of the junction differs from germline and may be a read error. V is TRBV5-1 and J is TRBJ1-4, with a possible D match to TRBD1 (5 bases). Germline V gives CDR1 SGHRS, CDR2 YFSETQ. The CDR3 runs 15 residues. The CDR3 sequence: CASSLGGTSNEELFF. For the CDR3, the DNA is TGCGCCAGCAGCTTGGGGGGGACTTCTAATGAAGAACTGTTTTTT.

The chain recombines TRBV24-1 with TRBJ2-3; D not resolved. Trimming left V 11 bases short and J 3 bases short, with 17 bases between. This CDR3 contains 14 residues. The germline gives CDR1 KGHDR, CDR2 SFDVKD. The CDR3 nucleotides read TGTGCCAGTGGTAGTACCCATCCTACAGATACGCAGTATTTT. It is translated as CASGSTHPTDTQYF.

The table lists this clonotype with many counts. V gene TRBV7-9 combines with J gene TRBJ2-7; D gene uncertain. This CDR3 spans 14 amino acids. CDR1 and CDR2 from the germline V gene are SEHNR and FQNEAQ (reference sequence). V lost 0 bases to trimming and J lost 5 bases, with 11 bases between them. CDR3: CASSLAGKPHEQYF. The CDR3 DNA reads as TGTGCCAGCAGCTTAGCGGGAAAGCCTCACGAGCAGTACTTC.

This sequence joins TRBV7-6 and TRBJ2-7; 9 positions match TRBD2. Trimming removed 5 bases from V and 7 bases from J; junction bases left unmatched: 6. The CDR3 is 13 amino acids. Germline V lookup: CDR1 SGHVS, CDR2 FNYEAQ. This CDR3 reads CASSPRLAAEQYF. CDR3 in DNA: TGTGCCAGCAGCCCACGACTAGCGGCAGAGCAGTACTTC.

The table lists this clonotype with many counts. The V call is TRBV20-1, the J call TRBJ1-3, with D uncertain. The CDR3 is 14 amino acids. Trimming stripped 0 bases from V and 0 bases from J, with 6 bases between. In germline, CDR1 is DFQATT, CDR2 SNEGSKA (reference sequence). The DNA for the CDR3 is TGCAGTGCTAGAGATCGATTCTCTGGAAACACCATATATTTT. Protein product: CSARDRFSGNTIYF.

The V and J genes are TRBV7-9 and TRBJ2-5; no clear D gene. Germline assignment: CDR1 SEHNR and CDR2 FQNEAQ (reference sequence). The CDR3 consists of 13 residues. Between the trimmed V and J ends, which lost 5 bases and 1 base, there was a span of 8 bases. The CDR3 DNA reads TGTGCCAGCAGCCTTAGCAGCCAAGAGACCCAGTACTTC. This sequence encodes CASSLSSQETQYF.

This clonotype has at least ten counts. The chain combines TRBV13 with TRBJ1-1; D gene ambiguous. The CDR3 sequence is 14 residues long. The V and J ends lost 6 bases and 1 base respectively, with 12 bases between them. Germline V gene lookup returns CDR1 PRHDT and CDR2 FYEKMQ (reference sequence). The CDR3, as DNA: TGTGCCAGCAGTCCGACCCTCAGGAACACTGAAGCTTTCTTT. It encodes CASSPTLRNTEAFF.

The V gene is TRBV29-1, the J gene TRBJ2-5; weak D call: TRBD1 (5 bases). Per germline, CDR1 SQVTM and CDR2 ANQGSEA. Trimming took 4 bases from V and 5 from J, leaving 8 bases between them. The CDR3 has 11 amino acids. Written as DNA, the CDR3 is TGCAGCGTTGCCAGGGATGAGACCCAGTACTTC. This translates into CSVARDETQYF.